The subject of this entry is one T cell receptor beta chain. Its antigen is as yet unknown. The record originates from a study of cytomegalovirus exposure and HLA in healthy donors. Researchers ran the PCR with 60 Vbeta and 13 Jbeta primers. Only in-frame clones appear in the TCRdb table, and some are missing; sequencing was by immunoSEQ multiplex PCR. The table lists more than 80,000 clones, 78% of them singletons, with 4.1% in the top ten. Whole-study findings and limits: Sequencing depth across donors, presence/absence analyses assumed, was roughly uniform.

The CDR3 extends over 16 amino acids. Germline assignment: CDR1 SGHRS and CDR2 YFSETQ. The V and J ends lost 4 bases and 6 bases respectively, with 17 bases between them. The specimen sequenced was PBMCs. The clonotype comes from a woman aged 40 to 49 in good health and CMV-seropositive. V usage is TRBV5-1 and J usage is TRBJ1-6; D might be TRBD1 (6 bases). In DNA, the CDR3 is TGCGCCAGCAGCCTGGGAGGGGGAACGGGTAATTCACCCCTCCACTTT. Its protein product is CASSLGGGTGNSPLHF.